Shown below are 15 T cell receptor beta chains from a single sample sequenced in a study of vaccination effects on CD4 cells after COVID-19. Here immunoSEQ multiplex PCR was the method, and the copy in TCRdb shows in-frame clones only, minus some. The table includes about 40,000 clones, around 73% detected once. Their recognized antigens are unknown. With approximately ten days of culture completed, CD4+ T cells were isolated. Of the BNT162b2 and mRNA-1273 vaccines, participants received two doses of one or the other. The sample was CD4+ T cells from PBMCs cultured without peptide, taken after COVID-19 vaccination. The source is a human donor who received a COVID-19 vaccine.

In its sample, this clone was seen many times. The rearrangement links TRBV2 to TRBJ1-5; tentatively, D is TRBD1 (5 bases). CDR1 SNHLY and CDR2 FYNNEI come from the germline V gene. CDR3 length: 14 residues. V was pared by 4 bases and J by 9 bases, with 16 bases between. As DNA, the CDR3 is TGTGCCAGCAGTGCAATGGGGGGAACGAGGCCCCAGCATTTT. As protein: CASSAMGGTRPQHF. Using reference TRBV2 and TRBJ1-5 for the parts outside the CDR3, the full variable domain is EPEVTQTPSHQVTQMGQEVILRCVPISNHLYFYWYRQILGQKVEFLVSFYNNEISEKSEIFDDQFSVERPDGSNFTLKIRSTKLEDSAMYFCASSAMGGTRPQHFGDGTRLSIL.

The chain links TRBV29-1 to TRBJ2-3; D uncertain. CDR1 and CDR2 (germline): SQVTM, ANQGSEA. This CDR3 is built from 11 residues. Trimming took 1 base from V and 8 from J, leaving 7 bases between them. The CDR3 DNA reads TGCAGCGTTGAAGTCTTTTCTACGCAGTATTTT. It specifies CSVEVFSTQYF.

The V call is TRBV11-3, the J call TRBJ1-1; D is ambiguous. Per the germline V gene, CDR1 is SGHNT and CDR2 is YENEEA. Trimming took 5 bases from V and 4 from J, leaving 14 bases between them. This CDR3 has 14 amino acids. CDR3 residues: CASSRGVEGTEAFF. The CDR3 nucleotides read TGTGCCAGCAGCCGCGGGGTTGAGGGCACTGAAGCTTTCTTT.

The rearrangement uses TRBV20-1 and TRBJ2-3; 7 positions agree with TRBD2. There are 14 residues in the CDR3. CDR1 is DFQATT and CDR2 is SNEGSKA in the germline V gene (reference sequence). V lost 3 bases, J lost 0 bases, and 3 bases stayed unmatched. As DNA, the CDR3 is TGCAGTGCTAGTGGGCGGGGGAGCACAGATACGCAGTATTTT. The encoded protein is CSASGRGSTDTQYF.

The CDR3 DNA follows: TGTGCCAGCAGCCAAGTAGGGGGGGTCACAGATACGCAGTATTTT. Protein sequence: CASSQVGGVTDTQYF. The chain uses TRBV3-1 (or the pseudogene TRBV3-2) and TRBJ2-3; tentatively, D is TRBD2 (7 bases). Germline CDR1 is LGHDT and CDR2 is YNNKEL (reference sequence). The CDR3 is 15 amino acids. The V end was cut by 1 base, the J end by 2 bases, with 10 bases between.

V gene TRBV6-6 combines with J gene TRBJ2-5, with 13 positions matching TRBD2. CDR3 length equals 15 residues. J was trimmed by 3 bases and V by 7 bases; bases with no gene match: 5. Germline CDR1 MNHNY, CDR2 SVGAGI (reference sequence). The CDR3 DNA follows: TGTGCCAGCAAATGGACTAGCGGGGGAAAAGAGACCCAGTACTTC. It encodes CASKWTSGGKETQYF.

CDR3 sequence: CAIRTSGRAGPGELFF. CDR3 nucleotides: TGTGCCATCCGGACTAGCGGGAGGGCCGGACCCGGGGAGCTGTTTTTT. V and J are TRBV10-3 and TRBJ2-2, with 15 bases aligning to TRBD2. The germline V gene encodes CDR1 ENHRY and CDR2 SYGVKD. V was clipped by 8 bases and J by 6 bases; unmatched bases: 7. This CDR3 has 16 residues.

The chain joins TRBV7-6 to TRBJ2-1; no firm D call. The CDR3 is 15 residues long. Trimming took off 2 bases at V and 0 bases at J, with 8 bases between the two ends. Germline assignment: CDR1 SGHVS and CDR2 FNYEAQ. The CDR3 loop reads CASSLLLYSYNEQFF. In DNA, the CDR3 is TGTGCCAGCAGCTTATTACTCTACTCCTACAATGAGCAGTTCTTC.

The gene calls are TRBV24-1 and TRBJ2-1; D gene ambiguous. The CDR3 is 13 amino acids. Germline lookup yields CDR1 KGHDR and CDR2 SFDVKD. The V and J ends lost 3 bases and 8 bases respectively, with 10 bases between them. CDR3 DNA sequence: TGTGCCACCAGTGATAGGAATCTCGATGAGCAGTTCTTC. Amino acid sequence: CATSDRNLDEQFF.

The chain couples TRBV28 to TRBJ1-3; the D is unclear. This CDR3 comprises 15 residues. Trimming pared 7 bases from V and 0 bases from J, leaving 13 bases between. CDR1 MDHEN and CDR2 SYDVKM come from the germline V gene. This CDR3 is CASTPGGGSGNTIYF. The DNA for the CDR3 is TGTGCCAGCACCCCGGGAGGCGGCTCTGGAAACACCATATATTTT.

CDR3 protein: CASRLASLARLGIYNEQFF. CDR3 bases: TGTGCAAGTCGCTTAGCCTCTTTAGCCCGGCTAGGGATCTACAATGAGCAGTTCTTC. The chain uses TRBV12-2 and TRBJ2-1. TRBV12-2 is designated a pseudogene. The CDR3 has 19 amino acids.

V and J are TRBV6-5 and TRBJ2-1, with TRBD1 matching over 10 bases. With V trimmed by 7 bases and J by 6 bases, 9 bases remained unmatched. Germline V gene sequence: CDR1 MNHEY, CDR2 SVGAGI. This CDR3 spans 15 amino acids. The CDR3 DNA sequence: TGTGCCAGCACCTCCGTGGGACAGGGGCGCAATGAGCAGTTCTTC. It yields the protein CASTSVGQGRNEQFF.

This sequence joins TRBV6-5 and TRBJ1-5; no firm D call. The germline CDR1 and CDR2 sequences are MNHEY and SVGAGI. The CDR3 is 14 amino acids. The germline V and J ends were trimmed by 7 bases and 5 bases, with 15 bases remaining between them. The CDR3, as DNA: TGTGCCAGCAAAGAGGGCAATCGGGATCAGCCCCAGCATTTT. Protein: CASKEGNRDQPQHF.

The chain has TRBV18 and TRBJ1-1, with TRBD1 identical over 7 bases. This CDR3 is built from 16 residues. J lost 1 base, V lost 2 bases, and 7 bases had no gene match. Germline lookup yields CDR1 KGHSH and CDR2 LQKENI. Written as DNA, the CDR3 is TGTGCCAGCTCACCAGGCAGGGGGAACGGGAACACTGAAGCTTTCTTT. Protein sequence: CASSPGRGNGNTEAFF.

The chain joins TRBV5-1 to TRBJ2-7; D call uncertain. This CDR3 comprises 14 residues. V was clipped by 0 bases and J by 3 bases, with 10 bases between them. From germline, CDR1 is SGHRS and CDR2 YFSETQ. The CDR3 region is CASSLGGKGYEQYF. The CDR3 DNA reads TGCGCCAGCAGCTTGGGGGGAAAGGGCTACGAGCAGTACTTC.